Presented here are 26 T cell receptor beta chains from one specimen sequenced in a study of T cells expressing NK-cell markers. TCRdb re-called the 5' RACE reads and catalogs CDR3 proteins one per entry, DNA excluded. This table lists some 390,000 distinct CDR3 sequences. Sequencing was performed on blood T cells: a sorted CD56 or NKG2C T cell subset, CD4+ or CD8+ T cells, or bulk PBMC T cells (not recorded which). Receptors were obtained from a woman between 50 and 59 years old in good health.

The chain combines TRBV29-1 with TRBJ2-1; TCRdb returns TRBD1, unconfirmable since there is no DNA. The CDR3 covers 14 residues. The V gene's germline CDR1 is SQVTM and CDR2 ANQGSEA. The CDR3 here is CSVEVLAAHNEQFF.

This chain joins TRBV5-1 and TRBJ2-3; checking the TCRdb D call of TRBD1 is not possible without DNA. CDR3 length equals 14 residues. Per germline, CDR1 SGHRS and CDR2 YFSETQ. The CDR3 reads CASSLAQGADTQYF.

The rearrangement links TRBV27 to TRBJ1-1; TCRdb outputs TRBD1, but without DNA this stays unchecked. The CDR3 has 13 amino acids. CDR1 MNHEY and CDR2 SMNVEV come from the germline V gene (reference sequence). Here the CDR3 reads CASSIRRGDGAFF.

This chain joins TRBV20-1 and TRBJ2-3; checking the TCRdb D call of TRBD1 is not possible without DNA. Germline values: CDR1 DFQATT, CDR2 SNEGSKA (reference sequence). The CDR3 has 18 amino acids. CDR3 sequence reads: CSDTRTGPLNVITDTQYF.

The chain has TRBV9 and TRBJ2-1. Germline lookup yields CDR1 SGDLS and CDR2 YYNGEE. The length of the CDR3 is 14 residues. The CDR3 is CASSPSFPYNEQFF.

The rearrangement uses TRBV12-5 and TRBJ2-2; TCRdb lists TRBD2, though no DNA is available to test this call. The germline V gene has CDR1 LGHNT and CDR2 FRNRAP. This CDR3 region has 14 residues. CDR3 sequence: CASGPYRAPGELFF.

This chain connects TRBV20-1 to TRBJ2-3; there is no DNA to check the TCRdb D call of TRBD1. CDR1 and CDR2 from the germline V gene are DFQATT and SNEGSKA (reference sequence). The CDR3 contains 11 residues. The CDR3 protein is CSARNGTTQYF.

The V and J genes are TRBV11-2 and TRBJ2-3; the D gene TCRdb calls, TRBD2, cannot be checked with no DNA. The germline V gene has CDR1 SGHAT and CDR2 FQNNGV. The CDR3 totals 19 residues. CDR3: CASRILAGEILSSTDTQYF.

The chain recombines TRBV3-1 with TRBJ2-7; with no DNA, the TCRdb D assignment of TRBD2 cannot be verified. The V gene's germline CDR1 is LGHDT and CDR2 YNNKEL (reference sequence). There are 14 residues in the CDR3. The chain's CDR3 is CASSQSGFLWEQYF.

The chain joins TRBV27 to TRBJ2-5; the D gene TCRdb calls, TRBD2, cannot be checked with no DNA. Germline CDR1 MNHEY, CDR2 SMNVEV (reference sequence). The CDR3 contains 16 residues. The CDR3 spells CASSVGTSGPQETQYF.

The genes are TRBV4-2 and TRBJ2-3; TCRdb designates TRBD2, a call that cannot be tested without DNA. This CDR3 comprises 15 residues. The germline gives CDR1 LGHNA, CDR2 YNFKEQ. The CDR3 sequence is CASSQVLRGQDTQYF.

The V call is TRBV12-3 or TRBV12-4, the J call TRBJ2-2; TCRdb's D call of TRBD2 is untestable without DNA. The length of the CDR3 is 16 residues. CDR3 amino acids: CASGPTRKVPTGELFF.

The J gene is TRBJ2-2, the V gene TRBV12-3 or TRBV12-4; without DNA, the TCRdb call of TRBD2 cannot be checked. There are 15 residues in the CDR3. The CDR3 here is CASKMTSGSVGELFF.

This sequence joins TRBV2 and TRBJ2-1; there is no DNA to check the TCRdb D call of TRBD2. The CDR3 totals 13 residues. The V gene's germline CDR1 is SNHLY and CDR2 FYNNEI. CDR3 amino acids: CASSVEGVNEQFF.

The chain carries TRBV12-3 or TRBV12-4 and TRBJ2-2; the D gene TCRdb calls, TRBD2, cannot be checked with no DNA. This CDR3 has 16 amino acids. The CDR3 is CASTLLAGGNTGELFF.

This CDR3 is CASSPGGAGAYEQYF. The chain combines TRBV18 with TRBJ2-7; without DNA, the TCRdb call of TRBD2 cannot be checked. Per germline, CDR1 KGHSH and CDR2 LQKENI. This CDR3 is built from 15 residues.

The chain employs TRBV18 and TRBJ2-7. This CDR3 is built from 14 residues. The germline V gene has CDR1 KGHSH and CDR2 LQKENI. The CDR3: CASSPPGHSYEQYF.

The chain links TRBV24-1 to TRBJ2-1; TCRdb designates TRBD2, a call that cannot be tested without DNA. The CDR3 totals 17 residues. CDR1 and CDR2 (germline): KGHDR, SFDVKD. The CDR3 is CATSGASGVSSYNEQFF.

The chain couples TRBV7-3 to TRBJ2-2. This CDR3 is 13 amino acids long. The germline CDR1 and CDR2 sequences are SGHTA and FQGTGA. CDR3 region: CASSPYSAGELFF.

The chain carries TRBV19 and TRBJ2-3; the TCRdb D gene call, TRBD2, has no DNA to confirm it. Germline CDR1 and CDR2: LNHDA and SQIVND (reference sequence). The CDR3 is made up of 14 amino acids. CDR3 region: CASETGHLTDTQYF.

The genes are TRBV7-8 and TRBJ2-2; TCRdb designates TRBD2, a call that cannot be tested without DNA. Looked up from germline, CDR1 is SGHVS and CDR2 is FQNEAQ. There are 18 residues in the CDR3. The CDR3 loop is CASSHRPPGMGGVGELFF. The whole variable domain, filled in from reference TRBV7-8 and TRBJ2-2, reads GAGVSQSPRYKVAKRGQDVALRCDPISGHVSLFWYQQALGQGPEFLTYFQNEAQLDKSGLPSDRFFAERPEGSVSTLKIQRTQQEDSAVYLCASSHRPPGMGGVGELFFGEGSRLTVL.

The rearrangement joins TRBV4-1 to TRBJ1-2; lacking DNA, the TRBD1 call made by TCRdb goes unchecked. This CDR3 has 16 amino acids. Germline-derived CDR1 and CDR2 are MGHRA and YSYEKL. Here the CDR3 reads CASSQVGTGVIDGYTF.

The V call is TRBV28, the J call TRBJ2-7; the TCRdb call, TRBD1, lacks DNA for checking. Germline loops: CDR1 MDHEN, CDR2 SYDVKM. The CDR3 extends over 14 amino acids. The CDR3 region is CASRPRTELYEQYF.

V is TRBV7-2 and J is TRBJ2-7. CDR1 is SGHTA and CDR2 is FQGNSA in the germline V gene. The CDR3 sequence is 15 residues long. The chain's CDR3 is CASSLAAASSYEQYF.

This sequence joins TRBV21-1 and TRBJ2-4; the D call of TRBD1 rests on TCRdb alone, since no DNA is present to check it. TRBV21-1 has pseudogene status. The CDR3 loop spans 16 amino acids. CDR3 residues: CASSTGAYLAKNIQYF.

V and J are TRBV5-1 and TRBJ2-2. Germline values: CDR1 SGHRS, CDR2 YFSETQ. The CDR3 is 13 residues long. This CDR3 reads CASRELLTGELFF.